These 26 T cell receptor beta chains originate from one sample sequenced in a study of identical twins. TCRdb ran MiXCR on the 5' RACE reads and lists one entry per CDR3 protein. The sample consists of about 330,000 distinct CDR3 sequences, 9% to 15% of them appearing once. These sequences were also reported in another study, on yellow fever vaccine responses in identical twins.

Sample: CD8+ T cells sorted from blood. These receptors were taken from a woman aged 18 to 35 in good health.

The chain links TRBV27 to TRBJ2-5, with 10 bases fitting TRBD2. V lost 6 bases and J lost 3; bases outside the gene matches: 7. The CDR3 contains 15 residues. CDR1 is MNHEY, CDR2 SMNVEV, per germline (reference sequence). CDR3 protein: CASRLAGDPKETQYF. The DNA for the CDR3 is TGTGCCAGCAGGCTAGCGGGAGACCCAAAAGAGACCCAGTACTTC.

The rearrangement joins TRBV5-1 to TRBJ1-4; no reliable D call. V was trimmed by 4 bases and J by 7 bases, leaving 17 bases between them. This CDR3 comprises 15 residues. Per the germline V gene, CDR1 is SGHRS and CDR2 is YFSETQ. The CDR3: CASSAAEPPSEKLFF. The DNA of the CDR3 is TGCGCCAGCAGCGCCGCCGAGCCTCCGAGTGAAAAACTGTTTTTT.

This clonotype occurred a few times. This chain connects TRBV27 to TRBJ2-1, with no clear D. V lost 5 bases and J lost 5, with 13 bases in between. CDR3 length: 14 amino acids. Looked up from germline, CDR1 is MNHEY and CDR2 is SMNVEV (reference sequence). The CDR3 nucleotides read TGTGCCAGCAGTCCCGGCGTAAGTCACAATGAGCAGTTCTTC. Protein product: CASSPGVSHNEQFF.

This clonotype turned up a few times. The rearrangement uses TRBV20-1 and TRBJ2-5; D ambiguous. This CDR3 has 15 residues. The V and J ends lost 0 bases and 4 bases respectively, with 15 bases between them. CDR1 is DFQATT, CDR2 SNEGSKA, per germline (reference sequence). This chain's CDR3 is CSARDTPTPIETQYF. The DNA of the CDR3 is TGCAGTGCTAGAGATACCCCCACACCCATAGAGACCCAGTACTTC.

This chain joins TRBV20-1 and TRBJ2-2; D not resolved. Germline loops: CDR1 DFQATT, CDR2 SNEGSKA (reference sequence). V lost 5 bases, J lost 0 bases, and 13 bases lay in between. The CDR3 contains 15 residues. This CDR3 is CSASDGQANTGELFF. CDR3 coding DNA: TGCAGTGCTTCCGATGGGCAGGCGAACACCGGGGAGCTGTTTTTT.

As regards this clonotype: A much larger clone differs from this one at a single base, so this may be a read error. The chain combines TRBV3-1 with TRBJ2-7; no definite D call. The CDR3 loop spans 12 amino acids. V lost 4 bases and J 3 bases, leaving 7 bases between the germline ends. Germline V gene sequence: CDR1 LGHDT, CDR2 YNNKEL (reference sequence). The CDR3 sequence: CASSPGYYEQYF. CDR3 DNA: TGTGCCAGCAGCCCGGGTTACTACGAGCAGTACTTC.

This rearrangement joins TRBV7-8 to TRBJ2-1; D gene unclear. V was trimmed by 5 bases and J by 3 bases, leaving 17 bases between them. The germline V gene has CDR1 SGHVS and CDR2 FQNEAQ. The CDR3 runs to 16 residues. CDR3 coding DNA: TGTGCCAGCAGCATAAATCCCCCAGGAGACTACAATGAGCAGTTCTTC. It encodes CASSINPPGDYNEQFF.

The chain uses TRBV29-1 and TRBJ1-1; no clear D. CDR3 size: 12 residues. V lost 6 bases and J lost 0, with 8 bases in between. Germline assignment: CDR1 SQVTM and CDR2 ANQGSEA. CDR3 nucleotides: TGCAGCGTGGTGAGTTTGAACACTGAAGCTTTCTTT. Its protein is CSVVSLNTEAFF.

The chain is built from TRBV7-9 and TRBJ1-1; D gene unclear. Looked up from germline, CDR1 is SEHNR and CDR2 is FQNEAQ (reference sequence). CDR3 length equals 15 residues. V was pared by 6 bases and J by 5 bases, with 19 bases between. CDR3 in amino acids: CASRPNTEVLTEAFF. CDR3 in DNA: TGTGCCAGCAGACCCAATACAGAGGTGCTGACTGAAGCTTTCTTT.

The chain employs TRBV7-8 and TRBJ2-7; D possibly corresponds to TRBD1 (5 bases). The length of the CDR3 is 13 residues. Germline-derived CDR1 and CDR2 are SGHVS and FQNEAQ. The V and J ends lost 5 bases and 6 bases respectively, with 14 bases between them. The DNA for the CDR3 is TGTGCCAGCAGCCCCTCAGGGCCGCCCGAGCAGTACTTC. Protein product: CASSPSGPPEQYF.

Only a few counts were recorded for this clonotype. This rearrangement joins TRBV4-1 to TRBJ2-5; 14 nucleotides match TRBD2. Germline V gene sequence: CDR1 MGHRA, CDR2 YSYEKL. The CDR3 covers 17 residues. V was clipped by 1 base and J by 1 base; unmatched bases: 2. The CDR3 DNA reads TGCGCCAGCAGCCAAGGGACTAGCGGGGGGACCCAAGAGACCCAGTACTTC. It codes for CASSQGTSGGTQETQYF.

This clonotype was seen a few times. The CDR3: CASSLDRVRGFF. The DNA of the CDR3 is TGTGCCAGCAGCCTAGACAGGGTTCGGGGGTTCTTC. The genes are TRBV12-3 or TRBV12-4 and TRBJ2-1, with TRBD1 matching 7 bases. With V trimmed by 6 bases and J by 15 bases, 11 bases remained unmatched. CDR3 length: 12 amino acids.

This clonotype was seen more than once but under ten times. The chain has TRBV28 and TRBJ2-5, with 10 bases identical to TRBD2. CDR3 size: 15 residues. With V trimmed by 2 bases and J by 3 bases, 3 bases remained unmatched. Germline CDR1 MDHEN, CDR2 SYDVKM. The CDR3 DNA sequence: TGTGCCAGCAGTTTACTAGCGGGGGTCAAAGAGACCCAGTACTTC. It codes for CASSLLAGVKETQYF.

The rearrangement links TRBV6-1 to TRBJ2-5; the D gene could be TRBD1 or TRBD2 (5 bases each). Trimming removed 3 bases at V and 0 bases at J, with 17 bases between. Germline lookup yields CDR1 MNHNS and CDR2 SASEGT. The CDR3 sequence is 17 residues long. CDR3 protein: CASSDWIGGLYQETQYF. CDR3 nucleotide sequence: TGTGCCAGCAGTGATTGGATTGGGGGATTGTACCAAGAGACCCAGTACTTC.

The V gene is TRBV27, the J gene TRBJ2-1, with D perhaps matching TRBD2 (5 bases). CDR3 length equals 11 residues. The germline CDR1 and CDR2 sequences are MNHEY and SMNVEV (reference sequence). The V and J ends lost 8 bases and 6 bases respectively, with 8 bases between them. CDR3 protein: CASLAANEQFF. The CDR3 nucleotides read TGTGCCAGCCTAGCAGCCAATGAGCAGTTCTTC.

The CDR3, as DNA: TGTGCCAGCAGCGTAGACGGGAGCGGGAACGAGCAGTACTTC. Translation gives CASSVDGSGNEQYF. The chain carries TRBV9 and TRBJ2-7, with 7 positions matching TRBD2. The CDR3 covers 14 residues. CDR1 is SGDLS, CDR2 YYNGEE, per germline. V lost 0 bases to trimming and J lost 5 bases; unmatched junction nucleotides: 5.

This chain joins TRBV2 and TRBJ2-7; no definite D call. V lost 6 bases to trimming and J lost 0 bases, with 9 bases between them. Germline assignment: CDR1 SNHLY and CDR2 FYNNEI. The CDR3 extends over 13 amino acids. DNA for the CDR3: TGTGCCAGCAGGTCAGGAACCTCCTACGAGCAGTACTTC. It translates to CASRSGTSYEQYF.

The rearrangement links TRBV12-5 to TRBJ1-1; D is uncertain. Germline CDR1 is LGHNT and CDR2 is FRNRAP. V lost 1 base, J lost 1 base, and 4 bases lay in between. The CDR3 covers 13 residues. CDR3: CASGLGGNTEAFF. As DNA, the CDR3 is TGTGCTAGTGGTTTGGGGGGGAACACTGAAGCTTTCTTT.

This clonotype has more than one count but fewer than ten. The chain combines TRBV27 with TRBJ1-2; 8 nucleotides align to TRBD1. Per germline, CDR1 MNHEY and CDR2 SMNVEV (reference sequence). The CDR3 is 15 residues long. Trimming took 4 bases from V and 5 from J; bases not matched to a gene: 9. In DNA, the CDR3 is TGTGCCAGCAGTTCGAGACAGGGGTCGGGATATGGCTACACCTTC. Protein product: CASSSRQGSGYGYTF.

The sample holds many counts of this clonotype. This chain uses TRBV12-3 or TRBV12-4 with TRBJ1-2; tentatively, D is TRBD1 (5 bases). This CDR3 spans 13 amino acids. Trimming took 1 base from V and 8 from J, leaving 11 bases between them. The CDR3 bases are TGTGCCAGCAGTTTAGGGGGGGTGAACGGCTACACCTTC. This codes for CASSLGGVNGYTF.

The CDR3 sequence: CASSPEQRSNEKLFF. The CDR3 bases are TGCGCCAGCAGCCCCGAGCAGCGGAGTAATGAAAAACTGTTTTTT. This chain joins TRBV4-1 and TRBJ1-4; D is unclear. V was shortened by 4 bases and J by 4 bases, with 13 bases between the two germline ends. CDR1 and CDR2 from the germline V gene are MGHRA and YSYEKL. This CDR3 spans 15 amino acids.

In its sample, this clonotype was seen a few times. The V gene is TRBV5-6, the J gene TRBJ2-7, with D possibly being TRBD1 or TRBD2 (5 bases each). Trimming removed 5 bases from V and 2 bases from J, with 23 bases in between. Germline V lookup: CDR1 SGHDT, CDR2 YYEEEE. The CDR3 consists of 17 residues. This CDR3 reads CASSYPGTELWPYEQYF. CDR3 coding DNA: TGTGCCAGCAGTTACCCCGGGACGGAACTCTGGCCCTACGAGCAGTACTTC.

The gene calls are TRBV6-5 and TRBJ2-1; D remains ambiguous. The CDR3 is 11 amino acids. Trimming took off 7 bases at V and 4 bases at J, with 5 bases between the two ends. The germline CDR1 and CDR2 sequences are MNHEY and SVGAGI. The CDR3: CASKRYNEQFF. The CDR3 region has the DNA TGTGCCAGCAAAAGGTACAATGAGCAGTTCTTC.

In this sample, this clonotype turned up a few times. The chain has TRBV7-3 and TRBJ2-3, with a tentative D call TRBD1 (5 bases). The germline V gene has CDR1 SGHTA and CDR2 FQGTGA. Trimming cost V 2 bases and J 3 bases, with 15 bases left between them. The CDR3 length is 16 residues. The CDR3 sequence is CASSLVPGSATDTQYF. The CDR3, as DNA: TGTGCCAGCAGCTTAGTTCCAGGGTCGGCGACAGATACGCAGTATTTT.

The chain couples TRBV2 to TRBJ2-6, with no clear D. The CDR3 extends over 15 amino acids. V was cut by 4 bases and J by 2 bases, with 9 bases left in between. In germline, CDR1 is SNHLY, CDR2 FYNNEI. DNA for the CDR3: TGTGCCAGCAGTGGTTCCCTAGCTGGGGCCAACGTCCTGACTTTC. Amino acids: CASSGSLAGANVLTF.

The rearrangement uses TRBV7-3 and TRBJ2-1, with 10 bases identical to TRBD2. V lost 0 bases, J lost 6 bases, and 11 bases stayed unmatched. Germline CDR1 SGHTA, CDR2 FQGTGA. This CDR3 has 18 residues. Here the CDR3 DNA reads TGTGCCAGCAGCTTAACCGGGGCCGGGACTAGCGTTAGCAATGAGCAGTTCTTC. Its translation: CASSLTGAGTSVSNEQFF.